The source of this TCR beta chain is a study of OX40 agonist ivuxolimab in advanced cancers. The sample holds one count of this clone. The table came from immunoSEQ multiplex PCR; TCRdb's copy has only in-frame clones and leaves some out. Among roughly 70,000 clones, over 80% were seen once, and the ten largest hold 0.4% to 0.65%. The germline V gene encodes CDR1 WSHSY and CDR2 SAAADI. The CDR3 contains 15 residues. V dropped 2 bases and J dropped 2 bases, with 10 bases sitting between them. The material sequenced was CD4+ or CD8+ T cells sorted from blood, taken in a trial of the OX40 agonist ivuxolimab. This clonotype was sampled from an adult with an advanced solid tumor such as melanoma, head and neck, liver or kidney cancer. J is TRBJ1-5 and V is TRBV10-2; D is unresolved. The CDR3 here is CASSEPDRRNQPQHF. The CDR3 DNA follows: TGCGCCAGCAGTGAGCCGGACCGGCGCAATCAGCCCCAGCATTTT.